The 25 T cell receptor beta chains below were found in one sample sequenced in a study of shared clonotypes between healthy human individuals. Clones were sequenced by immunoSEQ multiplex PCR, and TCRdb holds only the in-frame ones, with some missing. Seen here are over a million clones, approximately 68% observed once, and the top ten hold over 1.3%. Sequencing was performed on memory CD4+ T cells sorted from blood. The subset here: CD45RA-negative fraction. These receptors came from a man younger than 35 in good health.

The chain has TRBV19 and TRBJ1-1; D unclear. This CDR3 has 19 amino acids. Germline CDR1 and CDR2: LNHDA and SQIVND (reference sequence). V lost 2 bases and J 0 bases, leaving 22 bases between the germline ends. The CDR3 protein is CASSIRIWAGNVMNTEAFF. CDR3 coding DNA: TGTGCCAGTAGTATACGCATCTGGGCAGGCAACGTCATGAACACTGAAGCTTTCTTT.

This clone was seen more than once but under ten times. The J gene is TRBJ1-6, the V gene TRBV14; D is possibly TRBD1 (5 bases). Germline V CDR1 and CDR2: SGHDN, FVKESK. This CDR3 is built from 13 residues. The V end was cut by 1 base, the J end by 10 bases, with 8 bases between. The CDR3 reads CASSQARGSPLHF. CDR3 nucleotide sequence: TGTGCCAGCAGCCAAGCAAGGGGATCACCCCTCCACTTT.

The chain is built from TRBV5-6 and TRBJ1-2; D not resolved. V dropped 8 bases and J dropped 1 base, with 6 bases sitting between them. The CDR3 runs to 11 residues. Germline-derived CDR1 and CDR2 are SGHDT and YYEEEE. CDR3 nucleotides: TGTGCCAGTGGCAGTAACTATGGCTACACCTTC. This sequence encodes CASGSNYGYTF.

This chain links TRBV5-4 with TRBJ2-3; D may be TRBD2 (6 bases). The germline V gene has CDR1 SGHNT and CDR2 YYREEE (reference sequence). The V end lost 4 bases, the J end lost 2 bases, and 17 bases lay between the germline ends. CDR3 length equals 16 residues. The CDR3 loop is CASSPDGTGYTDTQYF. The DNA of the CDR3 is TGTGCCAGCAGCCCCGACGGGACTGGTTACACAGATACGCAGTATTTT.

The CDR3 is CASRGTGTEDQPQHF. Written as DNA, the CDR3 is TGTGCCAGCAGGGGAACCGGGACAGAAGATCAGCCCCAGCATTTT. The chain is built from TRBV2 and TRBJ1-5, with 7 positions matching TRBD1. The CDR3 is 15 amino acids. After removal of 6 bases from V and 5 bases from J, the junction contained 10 bases not matched to a gene. Germline V CDR1 and CDR2: SNHLY, FYNNEI.

J is TRBJ2-7 and V is TRBV27; D possibly corresponds to TRBD1 (5 bases). The germline gives CDR1 MNHEY, CDR2 SMNVEV (reference sequence). Trimming took 7 bases from V and 2 from J, leaving 15 bases between them. The CDR3 spans 14 residues. Here the CDR3 reads CASTTQGPPYEQYF. Written as DNA, the CDR3 is TGTGCCAGCACCACGCAGGGTCCGCCCTACGAGCAGTACTTC.

This clone has only a few counts. The chain has TRBV6-6 and TRBJ2-5, with D possibly matching TRBD1 (6 bases). This CDR3 has 15 amino acids. Trimming left V 4 bases short and J 5 bases short, with 17 bases between. Germline V gene lookup returns CDR1 MNHNY and CDR2 SVGAGI (reference sequence). The CDR3 DNA is TGTGCCAGCAGTTCGGGACAAAGGACGAGGGAGACCCAGTACTTC. Its protein is CASSSGQRTRETQYF.

This chain links TRBV11-2 with TRBJ2-7; D not resolved. From germline, CDR1 is SGHAT and CDR2 FQNNGV. V was clipped by 5 bases and J by 6 bases, with 14 bases between them. The CDR3 is 13 residues long. The CDR3 coding sequence is TGTGCCAGCAGCCCCACTCGAGCGACCGAGCAGTACTTC. It encodes CASSPTRATEQYF.

J is TRBJ2-1 and V is TRBV7-3, with D possibly TRBD1 on 5 matching bases. CDR1 is SGHTA, CDR2 FQGTGA, per germline. Trimming left V 5 bases short and J 0 bases short, with 5 bases between. The length of the CDR3 is 13 residues. The CDR3 coding sequence is TGTGCCAGCAGCCAGGGCTCCTACAATGAGCAGTTCTTC. Amino acid sequence: CASSQGSYNEQFF.

The rearrangement joins TRBV5-1 to TRBJ2-1; 7 nucleotides align to TRBD1. Trimming removed 0 bases from V and 4 bases from J; junction bases left unmatched: 1. The CDR3 contains 14 residues. Germline loops: CDR1 SGHRS, CDR2 YFSETQ. The CDR3 DNA reads as TGCGCCAGCAGCTTGGGGGACAGTTACAATGAGCAGTTCTTC. It encodes CASSLGDSYNEQFF.

CDR3 bases: TGTGCCTGGACGCTCCAGACAGATACGCAGTATTTT. It is translated as CAWTLQTDTQYF. This chain uses TRBV30 with TRBJ2-3; D is undetermined. V lost 4 bases and J lost 3, with 8 bases in between. CDR3 length equals 12 residues. Germline V lookup: CDR1 GTSNPN, CDR2 SVGIG (reference sequence).

On this clone: A much larger clone differs from this one at a single base, so this may be a read error. This specimen includes other DNA sequences encoding the same CDR3. This chain uses TRBV29-1 with TRBJ2-7; TRBD1 matches 9 bases. Germline lookup yields CDR1 SQVTM and CDR2 ANQGSEA. The CDR3 is 12 residues long. V lost 6 bases and J lost 2; bases outside the gene matches: 2. The CDR3 reads CSVGQGTYEQYF. DNA of the CDR3: TGCAGCGTGGGACAGGGAACCTACGAGCAGTACTTC.

The chain has TRBV5-6 and TRBJ1-5; D not certain. Looked up from germline, CDR1 is SGHDT and CDR2 is YYEEEE. CDR3 length equals 14 residues. Trimming shortened V by 3 bases and J by 0 bases, and 7 bases separated the two germline ends. The CDR3 region is CASSSEYSNQPQHF. DNA for the CDR3: TGTGCCAGCAGCTCAGAGTATAGCAATCAGCCCCAGCATTTT.

This sequence joins TRBV7-2 and TRBJ1-3; D gene unclear. V lost 5 bases and J 0 bases, leaving 5 bases between the germline ends. The germline gives CDR1 SGHTA, CDR2 FQGNSA. The CDR3 consists of 13 residues. The CDR3 spells CASSGRSGNTIYF. CDR3 in DNA: TGTGCCAGCAGCGGACGCTCTGGAAACACCATATATTTT.

This clone was counted a few times. In DNA form, the CDR3 reads TGTGCCAGCAGCTTATTGGGGACAGGGAGTGAAAAACTGTTTTTT. Residues: CASSLLGTGSEKLFF. This sequence joins TRBV7-6 and TRBJ1-4, with 9 positions matching TRBD1. The CDR3 runs to 15 residues. CDR1 is SGHVS and CDR2 is FNYEAQ in the germline V gene. J gave up 7 bases and V 2 bases, and 5 bases lay outside the gene matches.

The chain combines TRBV6-5 with TRBJ2-7; possibly TRBD2 for D (6 bases). V shed 7 bases and J shed 6 bases, with 10 bases lying between them. The germline gives CDR1 MNHEY, CDR2 SVGAGI. CDR3 length equals 11 residues. The CDR3 loop is CASISGSEQYF. CDR3 DNA: TGTGCCAGCATATCCGGGAGCGAGCAGTACTTC.

The chain couples TRBV7-8 to TRBJ1-5, with 7 nucleotides matching TRBD1. CDR3 length: 13 residues. J lost 2 bases, V lost 7 bases, and 2 bases had no gene match. Per the germline V gene, CDR1 is SGHVS and CDR2 is FQNEAQ. CDR3 nucleotide sequence: TGTGCCAGCACCCAGGGGGGCAATCAGCCCCAGCATTTT. Encoded protein: CASTQGGNQPQHF. The variable domain in full, completed from reference TRBV7-8 and TRBJ1-5, reads GAGVSQSPRYKVAKRGQDVALRCDPISGHVSLFWYQQALGQGPEFLTYFQNEAQLDKSGLPSDRFFAERPEGSVSTLKIQRTQQEDSAVYLCASTQGGNQPQHFGDGTRLSIL.

V is TRBV11-2 and J is TRBJ2-3; D uncertain. This CDR3 comprises 16 residues. Germline lookup yields CDR1 SGHAT and CDR2 FQNNGV. V was clipped by 1 base and J by 1 base, with 12 bases between them. Here the CDR3 reads CASSLGPVLGTDTQYF. CDR3 sequence (DNA): TGTGCCAGCAGCTTAGGTCCAGTCTTAGGCACAGATACGCAGTATTTT.

The chain is built from TRBV18 and TRBJ2-1; D might be TRBD1 (5 bases). The CDR3 loop spans 12 amino acids. With 4 bases removed from V and 9 bases from J, the gap between germline ends came to 10 bases. Looked up from germline, CDR1 is KGHSH and CDR2 is LQKENI. The CDR3 nucleotides are TGTGCCAGCTCACGAAGTAGGGGTGAGCAGTTCTTC. Protein sequence: CASSRSRGEQFF.

The genes are TRBV4-1 and TRBJ2-5; no clear D gene. CDR1 is MGHRA and CDR2 is YSYEKL in the germline V gene. This CDR3 region has 14 residues. V lost 4 bases, J lost 2 bases, and 11 bases lay in between. CDR3 loop: CASSPAEEQETQYF. The CDR3 DNA is TGCGCCAGCAGCCCCGCGGAAGAGCAAGAGACCCAGTACTTC.

J is TRBJ1-2 and V is TRBV5-6; 7 bases match TRBD1. The CDR3 loop spans 13 amino acids. J gave up 4 bases and V 3 bases, and 3 bases lay outside the gene matches. Germline values: CDR1 SGHDT, CDR2 YYEEEE. This CDR3 reads CASSSGQPYGYTF. The CDR3 DNA reads TGTGCCAGCAGCTCGGGACAGCCCTATGGCTACACCTTC. Full variable domain (remainder filled in from reference TRBV5-6 and TRBJ1-2): DAGVTQSPTHLIKTRGQQVTLRCSPKSGHDTVSWYQQALGQGPQFIFQYYEEEERQRGNFPDRFSGHQFPNYSSELNVNALLLGDSALYLCASSSGQPYGYTFGSGTRLTVV.

The chain couples TRBV19 to TRBJ1-1, with D possibly TRBD1 on 5 matching bases. The V and J ends lost 5 bases and 6 bases respectively, with 13 bases between them. The CDR3 contains 13 residues. Germline CDR1 reads LNHDA; CDR2 reads SQIVND (reference sequence). The CDR3 region has the DNA TGTGCCAGTAGTCCCCGAGCGGGGGCTGAAGCTTTCTTT. Protein: CASSPRAGAEAFF.

This clone has only a few counts. V gene TRBV29-1 combines with J gene TRBJ2-5; D possibly matches TRBD1 or TRBD2 (5 bases each). V gave up 3 bases and J gave up 6 bases, with 14 bases separating them. This CDR3 region has 13 residues. Per germline, CDR1 SQVTM and CDR2 ANQGSEA. The CDR3 here is CSVDGTGKKTQYF. DNA for the CDR3: TGCAGCGTTGACGGGACGGGGAAAAAGACCCAGTACTTC.

V gene TRBV2 combines with J gene TRBJ2-1; a weak D match, TRBD2 (6 bases). V was cut by 6 bases and J by 4 bases, with 16 bases left in between. Germline loops: CDR1 SNHLY, CDR2 FYNNEI. The CDR3 consists of 15 residues. In DNA form, the CDR3 reads TGTGCCAGCAGGGGCGGGACTCTCGTTTACAATGAGCAGTTCTTC. This sequence encodes CASRGGTLVYNEQFF.

This clone was seen only a few times. The V call is TRBV10-3, the J call TRBJ2-5; 7 nucleotides match TRBD1. The V segment lost 3 bases and the J segment 2 bases; nucleotides outside the gene matches: 9. CDR1 and CDR2 from the germline V gene are ENHRY and SYGVKD. The CDR3 totals 16 residues. The CDR3 nucleotides are TGTGCCATCAGTGACAAGGGGGCGGGCCGACAAGAGACCCAGTACTTC. Translated, it gives CAISDKGAGRQETQYF.